The source of this T cell receptor beta chain is a study of patients and donors after allogeneic stem cell transplantation. This clonotype has more than one count but fewer than ten. TCRdb independently ran MiXCR on the RT-PCR reads; one entry per CDR3 protein. The table records about a million distinct CDR3 sequences, more than 15% of them present only once. The CDR3 consists of 16 residues. V was clipped by 3 bases and J by 5 bases; unmatched bases: 7. The germline CDR1 and CDR2 sequences are SGHTA and FQGNSA. V usage is TRBV7-2 and J usage is TRBJ2-3; 11 nucleotides line up with TRBD1. The sequence derives from a human donor who was either an allogeneic HSCT recipient or a stem cell or donor lymphocyte infusion donor (not recorded which). It is not recorded whose cells these are; they may come from a transplant donor. The sequencing sample was made of blood, either unsorted or a sorted T cell fraction (not recorded which). CDR3 in amino acids: CASSFEDRGPKDTQYF. In DNA form, the CDR3 reads TGTGCCAGCAGCTTCGAGGACAGGGGGCCGAAAGATACGCAGTATTTT.